The 30 T cell receptor beta chains listed next were all sequenced from one sample in a study of radiotherapy plus CTLA-4 blockade in lung cancer. Assay used: immunoSEQ multiplex PCR; TCRdb lists only in-frame clones, some missing. The table records roughly 50,000 clones, more than 70% of them present only once. Sequences were derived from peripheral blood, sampled from a patient treated with radiotherapy plus ipilimumab. The source is a human donor with non-small cell lung cancer who had stable disease on radiotherapy plus ipilimumab.

V and J are TRBV5-1 and TRBJ1-1; possible D gene TRBD1, 6 bases. This CDR3 is built from 14 residues. Per the germline V gene, CDR1 is SGHRS and CDR2 is YFSETQ. V lost 3 bases and J lost 5, with 14 bases in between. CDR3 loop: CASSSQGSLTEAFF. In DNA form, the CDR3 reads TGCGCCAGCAGCTCACAGGGATCATTAACTGAAGCTTTCTTT.

V and J are TRBV5-1 and TRBJ1-1; 7 nucleotides align to TRBD1. V dropped 3 bases and J dropped 2; count of bases not matched to a gene: 13. CDR3 size: 17 residues. CDR1 and CDR2 from the germline V gene are SGHRS and YFSETQ. The CDR3 reads CASSYRQGVGNNTEAFF. The CDR3 coding sequence is TGCGCCAGCAGCTACCGACAGGGAGTAGGTAATAACACTGAAGCTTTCTTT.

The table lists this clone with a count of one. This rearrangement joins TRBV7-2 to TRBJ1-6, with D possibly TRBD1 on 6 matching bases. Per germline, CDR1 SGHTA and CDR2 FQGNSA. The CDR3 loop spans 16 amino acids. V gave up 6 bases and J gave up 0 bases, with 12 bases separating them. DNA of the CDR3: TGTGCCAGCAGACGAGGGGGTGGCTCCTATAATTCACCCCTCCACTTT. It codes for CASRRGGGSYNSPLHF. The full variable domain, its missing parts supplied by reference TRBV7-2 and TRBJ1-6, is GAGVSQSPSNKVTEKGKDVELRCDPISGHTALYWYRQSLGQGLEFLIYFQGNSAPDKSGLPSDRFSAERTGGSVSTLTIQRTQQEDSAVYLCASRRGGGSYNSPLHFGNGTRLTVT.

The chain links TRBV6-4 to TRBJ1-2; no clear D. The V gene lost 0 bases and the J gene lost 8 bases, with 13 bases spanning the gap. The CDR3 covers 14 residues. Germline V gives CDR1 MRHNA, CDR2 SNTAGT. The CDR3 spells CASSDSDGGHGYTF. CDR3 nucleotides: TGTGCCAGCAGTGACTCGGATGGTGGCCACGGCTACACCTTC.

This chain joins TRBV11-2 and TRBJ1-2; 8 bases line up with TRBD1. The CDR3 sequence is 14 residues long. Germline CDR1 SGHAT, CDR2 FQNNGV. The junction had 8 bases not matched to a gene; V was cut back by 3 bases and J by 8 bases. The CDR3 spells CASSFPRGLGGYTF. The CDR3 bases are TGTGCCAGCAGCTTTCCCAGGGGGCTTGGCGGCTACACCTTC. Based on the CDR3 plus reference TRBV11-2 and TRBJ1-2, the full variable domain is EAGVAQSPRYKIIEKRQSVAFWCNPISGHATLYWYQQILGQGPKLLIQFQNNGVVDDSQLPKDRFSAERLKGVDSTLKIQPAKLEDSAVYLCASSFPRGLGGYTFGSGTRLTVV.

This clone occurred a few times. The chain joins TRBV19 to TRBJ1-2, with 8 bases identical to TRBD1. Germline CDR1 reads LNHDA; CDR2 reads SQIVND (reference sequence). V shed 4 bases and J 7 bases; nucleotides not matched to a gene: 11. CDR3 length: 15 residues. The CDR3, as DNA: TGTGCCAGTAGTACGACGGACAGGGTAGGATCTGGCTACACCTTC. This translates into CASSTTDRVGSGYTF.

The chain's CDR3 is CASSRNTEAFF. The CDR3 coding sequence is TGTGCCAGCAGTAGGAACACTGAAGCTTTCTTT. This chain uses TRBV6-5 with TRBJ1-1; no firm D call. CDR1 is MNHEY and CDR2 is SVGAGI in the germline V gene. V lost 5 bases to trimming and J lost 1 base, with 2 bases between them. The CDR3 is 11 residues long.

The CDR3 sequence: CASSVTRDSRYEQYF. The CDR3, as DNA: TGTGCCAGCAGCGTAACCCGGGACAGCCGCTACGAGCAGTACTTC. This chain connects TRBV5-4 to TRBJ2-5, with 7 bases identical to TRBD1. The end of the DNA fits TRBJ2-7 better, so the J call may be wrong. The germline gives CDR1 SGHNT, CDR2 YYREEE (reference sequence). The CDR3 runs to 15 residues.

CDR3 DNA: TGCGCCAGCAGTGAGTCTAGGCCGGGAACAAAGGCAAACATTCAGTACTTC. Its protein is CASSESRPGTKANIQYF. This chain links TRBV10-1 with TRBJ2-4; tentative D call: TRBD2 (5 bases). This CDR3 has 17 residues. Trimming shortened V by 0 bases and J by 6 bases, and 18 bases separated the two germline ends. Germline loops: CDR1 WNHNN, CDR2 SYGVQD (reference sequence).

A few counts support this clone. The chain couples TRBV13 to TRBJ1-2, with a weak D call TRBD1 (5 bases). Germline V gives CDR1 PRHDT, CDR2 FYEKMQ (reference sequence). CDR3 size: 14 residues. V lost 5 bases and J 0 bases, leaving 10 bases between the germline ends. The DNA for the CDR3 is TGTGCCAGCAGCCCCGGGACGGCTAACTATGGCTACACCTTC. This gives the protein CASSPGTANYGYTF.

With regard to this clone: A junction end diverges from the germline sequence, so it may reflect a read error. The chain recombines TRBV28 with TRBJ1-2; D gene uncertain. This CDR3 comprises 15 residues. The germline V gene encodes CDR1 MDHEN and CDR2 SYDVKM. The CDR3 sequence: CVSSPSGKRNYGYTF. CDR3 DNA: TGTGTCAGCAGTCCCTCCGGTAAACGTAACTATGGCTACACCTTC.

The chain carries TRBV13 and TRBJ2-5; D possibly corresponds to TRBD1 (5 bases). The CDR3 consists of 14 residues. Trimming took off 0 bases at V and 4 bases at J, with 9 bases between the two ends. Germline CDR1 is PRHDT and CDR2 is FYEKMQ (reference sequence). The chain's CDR3 is CASSLGGQGETQYF. Here the CDR3 DNA reads TGTGCCAGCAGCTTAGGTGGGCAGGGAGAGACCCAGTACTTC.

This rearrangement joins TRBV9 to TRBJ2-7, with TRBD1 identical over 8 bases. The CDR3 contains 14 residues. Losses at the gene ends were 4 bases for V and 5 bases for J; bases not matched to a gene: 8. The V gene's germline CDR1 is SGDLS and CDR2 YYNGEE. The CDR3 bases are TGTGCCAGCAGCTTCCGGGACAGGACGGACGAGCAGTACTTC. This codes for CASSFRDRTDEQYF.

The chain has TRBV19 and TRBJ1-6; D is unclear. Germline V lookup: CDR1 LNHDA, CDR2 SQIVND (reference sequence). V lost 5 bases and J lost 10, with 15 bases in between. The CDR3 is 14 residues long. The CDR3 sequence: CASSDPGRESPLHF. The CDR3 coding sequence is TGTGCCAGTAGTGACCCCGGTCGGGAGTCACCCCTCCACTTT.

To note about this clone: One end of the junction does not line up with germline, which may come from a read error. The same CDR3 also results from other DNA sequences found in this sample. The CDR3 spells CASSLTQSQPQHF. CDR3 bases: TGCGCCAGCAGCTTGACGCAGAGTCAGCCCCAGCATTTT. The V gene is TRBV5-6, the J gene TRBJ1-5; D uncertain. Germline V gene data show CDR1 as SGHDT and CDR2 as YYEEEE. This CDR3 contains 13 residues.

This clone was observed a handful of times. The gene calls are TRBV7-6 and TRBJ2-7; perhaps TRBD1 as D (5 bases). Germline CDR1 is SGHVS and CDR2 is FNYEAQ. CDR3 length equals 16 residues. V was trimmed by 4 bases and J by 6 bases, leaving 22 bases between them. CDR3 sequence: CASSSPTTGLGIEQYF. Written as DNA, the CDR3 is TGTGCCAGCAGCTCCCCCACCACAGGTCTCGGCATCGAGCAGTACTTC.

This chain uses TRBV7-2 with TRBJ1-5; D ambiguous. Trimming removed 3 bases at V and 4 bases at J, with 7 bases between. CDR1 is SGHTA, CDR2 FQGNSA, per germline. The CDR3 runs to 13 residues. In DNA, the CDR3 is TGTGCCAGCAGCTTGATGTATAATCAGCCCCAGCATTTT. Protein sequence: CASSLMYNQPQHF.

This clone was seen a few times. The rearrangement joins TRBV14 to TRBJ2-1; TRBD2 matches 8 bases. CDR3 size: 16 residues. The germline V gene has CDR1 SGHDN and CDR2 FVKESK. V shed 0 bases and J 4 bases; nucleotides not matched to a gene: 5. This CDR3 reads CASSQEVAGRYNEQFF. In DNA, the CDR3 is TGTGCCAGCAGCCAAGAGGTAGCGGGAAGGTACAATGAGCAGTTCTTC.

This chain connects TRBV7-3 to TRBJ2-2; 10 bases align to TRBD2. This CDR3 is built from 15 residues. The V segment lost 4 bases and the J segment 3 bases; nucleotides outside the gene matches: 2. CDR1 is SGHTA, CDR2 FQGTGA, per germline. CDR3 protein: CASSSLAGDTGELFF. The DNA for the CDR3 is TGTGCCAGCAGCTCCCTAGCGGGGGACACCGGGGAGCTGTTTTTT.

This sequence joins TRBV7-7 and TRBJ2-5, with 9 bases lining up with TRBD2. Trimming took 5 bases from V and 1 from J; bases not matched to a gene: 14. The CDR3 is made up of 18 amino acids. CDR1 is SSHAT and CDR2 is FNYEAQ in the germline V gene (reference sequence). In DNA, the CDR3 is TGTGCCAGCAGCCCCCGGGTGGGAGCGGGGGGCCTCCAAGAGACCCAGTACTTC. Translated, it gives CASSPRVGAGGLQETQYF.

The table lists this clone with a few counts. The rearrangement joins TRBV19 to TRBJ2-3; 12 bases are shared with TRBD2. The V gene end was trimmed by 2 bases and the J gene end by 8 bases; junction bases not matched to a gene: 2. The CDR3 contains 14 residues. The V gene's germline CDR1 is LNHDA and CDR2 SQIVND (reference sequence). DNA for the CDR3: TGTGCCAGTAGTATACAACTAGCGGGAGGTACGCAGTATTTT. This codes for CASSIQLAGGTQYF.

The chain recombines TRBV7-2 with TRBJ1-1; D is unclear. Between the trimmed V and J ends, which lost 5 bases and 7 bases, there was a span of 8 bases. Germline CDR1 reads SGHTA; CDR2 reads FQGNSA. The CDR3 length is 11 residues. CDR3 residues: CASSTFNEAFF. CDR3 nucleotide sequence: TGTGCCAGCAGCACCTTTAATGAAGCTTTCTTT.

J is TRBJ2-1 and V is TRBV19; TRBD2 matches at 12 bases. The CDR3 sequence is 17 residues long. Germline V gene sequence: CDR1 LNHDA, CDR2 SQIVND (reference sequence). The J segment lost 8 bases and the V segment lost 3 bases, leaving 11 bases of the junction unmatched. The CDR3 spells CASSIDPSGGGLDEQFF. The CDR3 region has the DNA TGTGCCAGTAGTATCGATCCTAGCGGGGGGGGCCTCGATGAGCAGTTCTTC.

This clone was recorded a few times. The chain employs TRBV18 and TRBJ2-7; TRBD2 agrees at 16 bases. The CDR3 runs to 17 residues. Germline V gives CDR1 KGHSH, CDR2 LQKENI. V lost 6 bases and J lost 7; bases outside the gene matches: 12. The CDR3 spells CASSLAGTSGGAGEQYF. The CDR3 DNA is TGTGCCAGCTCGCTGGCCGGGACTAGCGGGGGGGCCGGTGAGCAGTACTTC. Together with reference TRBV18 and TRBJ2-7, the CDR3 gives the full variable domain: NAGVMQNPRHLVRRRGQEARLRCSPMKGHSHVYWYRQLPEEGLKFMVYLQKENIIDESGMPKERFSAEFPKEGPSILRIQQVVRGDSAAYFCASSLAGTSGGAGEQYFGPGTRLTVT.

The rearrangement links TRBV6-4 to TRBJ1-1; no reliable D call. The V and J ends lost 4 bases and 3 bases respectively, with 12 bases between them. Germline V CDR1 and CDR2: MRHNA, SNTAGT. The CDR3 has 14 residues. CDR3 DNA sequence: TGTGCCAGCAGTGTATCGGTGTTTTACACTGAAGCTTTCTTT. This gives the protein CASSVSVFYTEAFF.

The chain recombines TRBV5-1 with TRBJ2-1; 10 positions match TRBD2. After removal of 2 bases from V and 4 bases from J, the junction contained 12 bases not matched to a gene. CDR1 and CDR2 from the germline V gene are SGHRS and YFSETQ. This CDR3 has 18 amino acids. CDR3 amino acids: CASSFASGGPYGYNEQFF. CDR3 DNA: TGCGCCAGCAGCTTTGCTAGCGGGGGCCCCTACGGGTACAATGAGCAGTTCTTC. Supplemented by reference TRBV5-1 and TRBJ2-1, the full variable domain reads KAGVTQTPRYLIKTRGQQVTLSCSPISGHRSVSWYQQTPGQGLQFLFEYFSETQRNKGNFPGRFSGRQFSNSRSEMNVSTLELGDSALYLCASSFASGGPYGYNEQFFGPGTRLTVL.

This chain links TRBV2 with TRBJ1-4, with TRBD1 as a possible D gene (6 bases). The germline V and J ends were trimmed by 11 bases and 7 bases, with 17 bases remaining between them. The CDR3 runs to 13 residues. The germline V gene has CDR1 SNHLY and CDR2 FYNNEI. The CDR3 sequence: CALQRGGSEKLFF. DNA of the CDR3: TGTGCCCTACAGAGGGGGGGTAGTGAAAAACTGTTTTTT.

The chain joins TRBV19 to TRBJ1-6; no reliable D call. The CDR3 totals 15 residues. In germline, CDR1 is LNHDA, CDR2 SQIVND (reference sequence). The V end lost 5 bases, the J end lost 4 bases, and 12 bases lay between the germline ends. CDR3 loop: CASSGQRKYNSPLHF. DNA for the CDR3: TGTGCCAGTAGTGGGCAGCGAAAGTATAATTCACCCCTCCACTTT.

The chain combines TRBV5-1 with TRBJ2-1; no clear D gene. CDR3 length: 12 amino acids. V was pared by 1 base and J by 8 bases, with 7 bases between. From germline, CDR1 is SGHRS and CDR2 YFSETQ. The CDR3 nucleotides are TGCGCCAGCAGCTTGACGCGTGATGAGCAGTTCTTC. Its translation is CASSLTRDEQFF.

This chain's CDR3 is CASSYLRSNQPQHF. In nucleotides, the CDR3 is TGTGCCAGCAGCTACCTGCGTAGCAATCAGCCCCAGCATTTT. This chain connects TRBV5-5 to TRBJ1-5; D remains unclear. The CDR3 spans 14 residues. CDR1 and CDR2 (germline): SGHKS, YYEKEE (reference sequence). Trimming stripped 3 bases from V and 0 bases from J, with 7 bases between.